This TCR beta chain comes out of a study of T cell responses to AZD1222 COVID-19 vaccine. Remarks on this clone: Antigen unknown.

Sequenced by immunoSEQ multiplex PCR; TCRdb stores in-frame clones only, minus some. The repertoire holds roughly 150,000 clones, with 90% to 95% as singletons. Study-wide points: Baseline serostatus was positive in only six AZD1222 recipients.

From germline, CDR1 is LGHNA and CDR2 YNFKEQ. Unmatched junction bases numbered 12, after V lost 0 bases and J lost 7 bases. The CDR3 length is 16 residues. The chain joins TRBV4-2 to TRBJ2-7; 7 bases fit TRBD2. The material was peripheral blood, obtained 28 days after the second AZD1222 dose. The source is an adult who received the AZD1222 COVID-19 vaccine. The CDR3 here is CASSQDLEGGLGEQYF. The CDR3 nucleotides read TGTGCCAGCAGCCAAGATCTTGAGGGAGGGCTAGGGGAGCAGTACTTC.